This T cell receptor beta chain was captured in a study of shared clonotypes between healthy human individuals. Points from the study as a whole: A handful of donors showed sharing of approximately 5% of naive CD4 clonotypes.

Of note for this clone: No antigen is known for it.

This CDR3 region has 17 residues. CDR1 is SGHTS and CDR2 is YDEGEE in the germline V gene. V was clipped by 0 bases and J by 3 bases, with 15 bases between them. Deep level was the assay's run setting. It was across several immunoSEQ plates that each subset's genomic DNA was evenly split. Sequencing was performed with immunoSEQ multiplex PCR; in TCRdb, only in-frame clones are kept and a portion is missing. The data hold 2 million to 2.5 million clones, with 85% to 95% observed a single time. The specimen sequenced was naive CD4+ T cells from PBMCs. Subset defined: CD45RA+ positively selected. The chain uses TRBV5-8 and TRBJ1-4; D is uncertain. The sequence came from a man in his late teens or twenties in good health. Some clones in this sample may be carry-over from other donors' samples. The CDR3 coding sequence is TGTGCCAGCAGCTTGGGGAGGGCTGGACTGCCTAATGAAAAACTGTTTTTT. Its protein is CASSLGRAGLPNEKLFF. Filled out from reference TRBV5-8 and TRBJ1-4, the complete variable domain reads EAGVTQSPTHLIKTRGQQATLRCSPISGHTSVYWYQQALGLGLQFLLWYDEGEERNRGNFPPRFSGRQFPNYSSELNVNALELEDSALYLCASSLGRAGLPNEKLFFGSGTQLSVL.